This T cell receptor beta chain was sequenced for a study of T cells in tumors after PD-1 blockade. Across the whole study: A subset received ongoing vismodegib 150 mg daily alongside anti-PD-1 therapy. Points from the study as a whole: Clonal replacement, not reinvigoration, is suggested for expanded exhausted CD8+ clones after therapy. Approximately 41% of tumor TCR clonotypes were also found in blood.

The CDR3 covers 14 residues. The germline V gene encodes CDR1 MNHEY and CDR2 SVGEGT. J was trimmed by 7 bases and V by 4 bases; bases with no gene match: 9. Using immunoSEQ multiplex PCR, the repertoire was profiled, and TCRdb retains in-frame clones only, with some absent. The sample records approximately 6,300 clones, around 68% being singletons. About this clone itself: The antigen remains unidentified.

The sample in question was tumor tissue, obtained before anti-PD-1 treatment. The chain links TRBV6-2 or TRBV6-3 to TRBJ2-7; 8 nucleotides align to TRBD2. The receptor was isolated from a human donor with basal cell carcinoma. As DNA, the CDR3 is TGTGCCAGCAGTTCTAGCGGGCAAACAAGGGAGCAGTACTTC. It encodes CASSSSGQTREQYF.